What follows are 19 T cell receptor beta chains derived from one specimen sequenced in a study of T cells in Graves' hyperthyroidism and ophthalmopathy. The CDR3 regions of TCR beta were amplified from RNA transcripts. The study used the HTBI primer set for a first-round RT-PCR of the TCR CDR3. Each CDR3 protein is one row after TCRdb ran MiXCR on the multiplex PCR reads. The data show about 840,000 distinct CDR3 sequences, roughly 40% seen once. Sequencing was done on a sample of blood. These receptors all stem from a man aged 18 to 35 with Graves' hyperthyroidism.

At least ten counts were recorded for this clonotype. The genes are TRBV19 and TRBJ2-2; a weak D match, TRBD2 (6 bases). The germline CDR1 and CDR2 sequences are LNHDA and SQIVND (reference sequence). Trimming took 8 bases from V and 1 from J, leaving 14 bases between them. CDR3 size: 15 residues. This chain's CDR3 is CASSSLSGNTGELFF. The CDR3 coding sequence is TGTGCCAGTTCAAGTCTTAGCGGGAACACCGGGGAGCTGTTTTTT.

The chain joins TRBV10-3 to TRBJ2-7; 7 nucleotides agree with TRBD1. The germline CDR1 and CDR2 sequences are ENHRY and SYGVKD. CDR3 size: 15 residues. V was pared by 0 bases and J by 4 bases, with 6 bases of the junction left unmatched. The CDR3 DNA sequence: TGTGCCATCAGTGAGTCTACGGGCAGGGGGTACGAGCAGTACTTC. Protein: CAISESTGRGYEQYF.

There are many counts of this clonotype. CDR3 protein: CSVERGYDEKLFF. DNA for the CDR3: TGCAGCGTTGAAAGAGGGTACGATGAAAAACTGTTTTTT. The rearrangement uses TRBV29-1 and TRBJ1-4, with D unclear. Trimming stripped 2 bases from V and 6 bases from J, with 10 bases between. The CDR3 loop spans 13 amino acids. The V gene's germline CDR1 is SQVTM and CDR2 ANQGSEA.

The V and J genes are TRBV5-4 and TRBJ2-5; a possible D gene is TRBD2 (6 bases). The CDR3 totals 16 residues. The ends were cut back, 0 bases at V and 5 bases at J, with 17 bases in the middle. Germline CDR1 reads SGHNT; CDR2 reads YYREEE (reference sequence). CDR3: CASSLEVQRAGETQYF. For the CDR3, the DNA is TGTGCCAGCAGCTTGGAAGTCCAGAGGGCGGGGGAGACCCAGTACTTC.

This clonotype was detected only a few times. The rearrangement joins TRBV7-6 to TRBJ2-7; D is possibly TRBD1 (6 bases). The germline CDR1 and CDR2 sequences are SGHVS and FNYEAQ. Deletions cut 4 bases from V and 0 bases from J, with 28 bases between. CDR3 length: 20 amino acids. The CDR3 reads CASSSDTRGLTGHSSYEQYF. The CDR3 coding sequence is TGTGCCAGCAGCTCCGACACTAGAGGGCTGACGGGACACAGCTCCTACGAGCAGTACTTC.

This clonotype has a count of ten or more. The gene calls are TRBV7-9 and TRBJ2-7; D not certain. Germline V gene data show CDR1 as SEHNR and CDR2 as FQNEAQ (reference sequence). The V and J ends lost 5 bases and 3 bases respectively, with 11 bases between them. The CDR3 consists of 13 residues. The CDR3 nucleotides read TGTGCCAGCAGCCAATCTGGCTTCTACGAGCAGTACTTC. It encodes CASSQSGFYEQYF.

Worth noting for this clonotype: A much larger clone differs from this one at a single base, so this may be a read error. The chain couples TRBV29-1 to TRBJ2-2, with D unclear. Germline CDR1 reads SQVTM; CDR2 reads ANQGSEA. This CDR3 region has 13 residues. In DNA form, the CDR3 reads TGCAGCGTTGGCTTAGGGCCCACCGAGGAGCTGTTTTTT. This sequence encodes CSVGLGPTEELFF.

The chain is built from TRBV7-6 and TRBJ2-1; no firm D call. V gave up 5 bases and J gave up 2 bases, with 1 base separating them. The CDR3 runs to 11 residues. Germline V gene lookup returns CDR1 SGHVS and CDR2 FNYEAQ. The CDR3 bases are TGTGCCAGCAGCACCTACAATGAGCAGTTCTTC. Its protein is CASSTYNEQFF. Based on the CDR3 plus reference TRBV7-6 and TRBJ2-1, the full variable domain is GAGVSQSPRYKVTKRGQDVALRCDPISGHVSLYWYRQALGQGPEFLTYFNYEAQQDKSGLPNDRFSAERPEGSISTLTIQRTEQRDSAMYRCASSTYNEQFFGPGTRLTVL.

The rearrangement links TRBV6-5 to TRBJ1-5; perhaps TRBD1 as D (5 bases). Trimming took 2 bases from V and 2 from J, leaving 10 bases between them. Germline values: CDR1 MNHEY, CDR2 SVGAGI. The length of the CDR3 is 15 residues. Written as DNA, the CDR3 is TGTGCCAGCAGTTACGAGGGGCGGCGCAATCAGCCCCAGCATTTT. It is translated as CASSYEGRRNQPQHF.

This clonotype was seen a handful of times. The CDR3 DNA reads TGTGCCAGCAGCGTAAAACGGACAGGCCCAGGAGGGGCCAACGTCCTGACTTTC. Translating it yields CASSVKRTGPGGANVLTF. V is TRBV9 and J is TRBJ2-6; 7 bases match TRBD1. V shed 1 base, J shed 4 bases, and the junction held 11 bases outside the gene matches. Germline-derived CDR1 and CDR2 are SGDLS and YYNGEE. This CDR3 comprises 18 residues.

This clonotype occurred a few times. The rearrangement links TRBV7-6 to TRBJ2-3; tentatively, D is TRBD1 or TRBD2 (5 bases each). V was cut by 1 base and J by 3 bases, with 8 bases left in between. The CDR3 spans 14 residues. Germline CDR1 and CDR2: SGHVS and FNYEAQ. The CDR3 nucleotides are TGTGCCAGCAGCTTAGAGGGACGAACAGATACGCAGTATTTT. It yields the protein CASSLEGRTDTQYF.

Only a few counts were recorded for this clonotype. This chain uses TRBV19 with TRBJ2-7; TRBD1 matches 7 bases. Germline trimming cut 6 bases from V and 7 bases from J; bases unmatched to any gene: 6. Germline CDR1 LNHDA, CDR2 SQIVND (reference sequence). This CDR3 region has 12 residues. The CDR3 DNA reads TGTGCCAGTAGCACAGGGGCGGAAGAGCAGTACTTC. Its translation is CASSTGAEEQYF.

This clonotype has just a few counts. A read error may be the cause here, since a much bigger clone is one base away. The CDR3 loop reads CASSRDGGGGYTF. The CDR3 DNA reads TGTGCCAGCAGCCGGGACGGGGGAGGGGGCTACACCTTC. The genes are TRBV12-3 or TRBV12-4 and TRBJ1-2; possible D gene TRBD1, 5 bases. Trimming cost V 6 bases and J 8 bases, with 16 bases left between them. The CDR3 totals 13 residues.

This clonotype appeared many times. The J gene is TRBJ2-6, the V gene TRBV25-1, with D perhaps matching TRBD1 (5 bases). This CDR3 region has 17 residues. Trimming stripped 4 bases from V and 0 bases from J, with 13 bases between. Germline CDR1 reads MGHDK; CDR2 reads SYGVNS. CDR3 in DNA: TGTGCCAGCAGTGGGGGCAGGGTTGTCTCTGGGGCCAACGTCCTGACTTTC. Translation gives CASSGGRVVSGANVLTF.

The chain recombines TRBV29-1 with TRBJ2-5; 8 positions agree with TRBD2. This CDR3 has 12 amino acids. V gave up 2 bases and J gave up 4 bases; unmatched junction bases: 0. Germline V gene lookup returns CDR1 SQVTM and CDR2 ANQGSEA. CDR3 coding DNA: TGCAGCGTTGAACTAGCGGGAGAGACCCAGTACTTC. Residues: CSVELAGETQYF.

This clonotype was counted only a few times. The rearrangement uses TRBV6-5 and TRBJ2-2; unclear D gene. Per germline, CDR1 MNHEY and CDR2 SVGAGI. The CDR3 spans 13 residues. V lost 6 bases, J lost 5 bases, and 10 bases lay in between. The CDR3 DNA is TGTGCCAGCAGCTGGAAGCTTACCGGGGAGCTGTTTTTT. It encodes CASSWKLTGELFF.

The chain combines TRBV7-9 with TRBJ1-1; TRBD1 matches 9 bases. The CDR3 contains 15 residues. The V segment lost 4 bases and the J segment 0 bases; nucleotides outside the gene matches: 3. The germline V gene encodes CDR1 SEHNR and CDR2 FQNEAQ (reference sequence). The CDR3 DNA is TGTGCCAGCAGCTATTGGGACAGGGTGAACACTGAAGCTTTCTTT. Its translation is CASSYWDRVNTEAFF. The full variable domain, rest sourced from reference TRBV7-9 and TRBJ1-1, is DTGVSQNPRHKITKRGQNVTFRCDPISEHNRLYWYRQTLGQGPEFLTYFQNEAQLEKSRLLSDRFSAERPKGSFSTLEIQRTEQGDSAMYLCASSYWDRVNTEAFFGQGTRLTVV.

This sequence joins TRBV6-5 and TRBJ1-6; TRBD1 might be the D (5 bases). Trimming cost V 1 base and J 8 bases, with 6 bases left between them. Germline assignment: CDR1 MNHEY and CDR2 SVGAGI. This CDR3 spans 13 amino acids. This CDR3 reads CASSYLGDSPLHF. DNA for the CDR3: TGTGCCAGCAGTTACTTAGGGGATTCACCCCTCCACTTT.

Concerning this clonotype: A much larger clone differs by one base, so this may be a read error. The V and J genes are TRBV7-6 and TRBJ1-6; 7 nucleotides agree with TRBD1. CDR1 SGHVS and CDR2 FNYEAQ come from the germline V gene. V shed 5 bases, J shed 7 bases, and the junction held 8 bases outside the gene matches. The CDR3 extends over 15 amino acids. The CDR3 DNA follows: TGTGCCAGCAGCCCCGGGGGACAGAGGAATTCACCCCTCCACTTT. Amino acid sequence: CASSPGGQRNSPLHF.